Sequencing of this T cell receptor (beta chain) was carried out in a study of T cell responses to AZD1222 COVID-19 vaccine. Study-wide findings and caveats: Sampling that yielded the repertoires occurred only after the peak T cell response.

Regarding this clone: The antigen is undetermined.

Profiling relied on immunoSEQ multiplex PCR, and the TCRdb table lists in-frame clones only, not all of them. Here the sample spans around 110,000 clones, approximately 90% being singletons. Both about-4-week and about-12-week second-dose recipients were combined. The germline CDR1 and CDR2 sequences are SNHLY and FYNNEI. The CDR3 extends over 14 amino acids. The V and J ends lost 6 bases and 3 bases, in that order; junction bases with no gene match: 7. This clonotype was obtained from an adult who received the AZD1222 COVID-19 vaccine. The sample here was peripheral blood, taken 28 days after the second AZD1222 dose. V usage is TRBV2 and J usage is TRBJ2-7, with 8 bases identical to TRBD1. As DNA, the CDR3 is TGTGCCAGCAGGCTGGGGACAGGCAACTACGAGCAGTACTTC. Protein sequence: CASRLGTGNYEQYF.